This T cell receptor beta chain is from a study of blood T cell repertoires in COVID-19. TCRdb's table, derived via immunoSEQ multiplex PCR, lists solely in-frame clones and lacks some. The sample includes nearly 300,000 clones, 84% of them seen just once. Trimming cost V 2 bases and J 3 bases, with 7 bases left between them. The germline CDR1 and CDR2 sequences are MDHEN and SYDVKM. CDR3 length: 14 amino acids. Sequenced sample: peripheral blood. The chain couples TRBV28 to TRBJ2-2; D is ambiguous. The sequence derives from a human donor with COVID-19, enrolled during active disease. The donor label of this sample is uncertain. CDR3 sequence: CASSLLQYTGELFF. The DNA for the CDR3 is TGTGCCAGCAGTTTACTGCAGTACACCGGGGAGCTGTTTTTT.